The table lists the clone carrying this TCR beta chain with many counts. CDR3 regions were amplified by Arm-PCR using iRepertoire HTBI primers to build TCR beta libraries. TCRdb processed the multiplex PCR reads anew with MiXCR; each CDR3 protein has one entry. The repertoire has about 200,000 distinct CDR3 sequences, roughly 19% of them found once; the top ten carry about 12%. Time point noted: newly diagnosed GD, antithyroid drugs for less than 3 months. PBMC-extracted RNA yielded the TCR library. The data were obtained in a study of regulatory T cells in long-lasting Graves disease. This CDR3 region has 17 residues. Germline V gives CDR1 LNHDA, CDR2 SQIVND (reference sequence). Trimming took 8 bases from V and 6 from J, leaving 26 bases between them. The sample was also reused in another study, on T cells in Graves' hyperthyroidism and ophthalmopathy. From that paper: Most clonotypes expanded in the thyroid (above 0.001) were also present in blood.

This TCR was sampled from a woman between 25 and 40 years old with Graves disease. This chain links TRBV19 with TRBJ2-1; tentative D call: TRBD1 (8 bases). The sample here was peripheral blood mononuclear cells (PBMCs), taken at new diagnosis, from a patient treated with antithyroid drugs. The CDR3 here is CASGQGWEGLFGNEQFF. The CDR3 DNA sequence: TGTGCCAGTGGACAGGGCTGGGAGGGTTTATTCGGCAATGAGCAGTTCTTC.